One and the same sample provided the 23 T cell receptor beta chains below, sequenced in a study of T cell responses to AZD1222 COVID-19 vaccine. This table comes from immunoSEQ multiplex PCR, and its TCRdb copy is limited to in-frame clones, with some not included. The data show about 120,000 clones, around 90% seen once. This specimen was peripheral blood, taken on day 0 of AZD1222 vaccination. The receptors shown here come from an adult in good health.

The genes are TRBV23-1 and TRBJ2-7, with 10 positions matching TRBD1. TRBV23-1 carries the ORF label, with uncertain function. The CDR3 contains 17 residues. V lost 1 base to trimming and J lost 5 bases; unmatched junction nucleotides: 11. The CDR3 is CASSQFPGRQGADEQYF. Here the CDR3 DNA reads TGCGCCAGCAGTCAATTTCCCGGACGACAGGGGGCCGACGAGCAGTACTTC.

The chain is built from TRBV3-1 (or the pseudogene TRBV3-2) and TRBJ1-4; D perhaps matches TRBD1 (5 bases). V lost 0 bases and J 8 bases, leaving 16 bases between the germline ends. The CDR3 runs 16 residues. CDR1 LGHDT and CDR2 YNNKEL come from the germline V gene (reference sequence). The CDR3, as DNA: TGTGCCAGCAGCCAAGAAACGGGAAAGGGGCGAGAAAAACTGTTTTTT. Translated, it gives CASSQETGKGREKLFF.

This sequence joins TRBV7-9 and TRBJ1-1; perhaps TRBD1 as D (6 bases). V lost 2 bases to trimming and J lost 2 bases, with 12 bases between them. The CDR3 is 15 amino acids. CDR1 SEHNR and CDR2 FQNEAQ come from the germline V gene (reference sequence). This CDR3 reads CASSLLGQINTEAFF. The CDR3, as DNA: TGTGCCAGCAGCTTATTAGGACAGATAAACACTGAAGCTTTCTTT.

The CDR3 is CASSLGGTEGYEQYF. In nucleotides, the CDR3 is TGTGCCAGCAGCTTGGGCGGGACAGAAGGCTACGAGCAGTACTTC. The rearrangement joins TRBV5-4 to TRBJ2-7, with D perhaps matching TRBD1 (7 bases). The CDR3 extends over 15 amino acids. Germline CDR1 reads SGHNT; CDR2 reads YYREEE (reference sequence). Trimming took 0 bases from V and 3 from J, leaving 13 bases between them.

The chain combines TRBV29-1 with TRBJ1-5; unclear D gene. V was clipped by 4 bases and J by 4 bases, with 8 bases between them. This CDR3 comprises 12 residues. CDR1 and CDR2 (germline): SQVTM, ANQGSEA. The CDR3 nucleotides are TGCAGCGTTGGGAATGCTAATCAGCCCCAGCATTTT. Protein product: CSVGNANQPQHF. The full variable domain, in which reference TRBV29-1 and TRBJ1-5 provide the parts outside the CDR3, is SAVISQKPSRDICQRGTSLTIQCQVDSQVTMMFWYRQQPGQSLTLIATANQGSEATYESGFVIDKFPISRPNLTFSTLTVSNMSPEDSSIYLCSVGNANQPQHFGDGTRLSIL.

This chain connects TRBV6-5 to TRBJ1-2, with no clear D. V gave up 6 bases and J gave up 6 bases, with 8 bases separating them. The CDR3 contains 11 residues. Germline CDR1 MNHEY, CDR2 SVGAGI. CDR3 in amino acids: CASRRSDGYTF. CDR3 DNA sequence: TGTGCCAGCAGGCGAAGTGATGGCTACACCTTC.

The J gene is TRBJ1-1, the V gene TRBV7-8; TRBD1 might be the D (6 bases). There are 16 residues in the CDR3. Germline V CDR1 and CDR2: SGHVS, FQNEAQ. Trimming took 5 bases from V and 1 from J, leaving 17 bases between them. The CDR3 nucleotides read TGTGCCAGCAGCGTCCACTACAGGGCCTCGAACACTGAAGCTTTCTTT. Amino acid sequence: CASSVHYRASNTEAFF.

This rearrangement joins TRBV10-1 to TRBJ2-2; either TRBD1 or TRBD2 may supply D (6 bases each). The germline CDR1 and CDR2 sequences are WNHNN and SYGVQD (reference sequence). The CDR3 contains 17 residues. V lost 3 bases and J 1 base, leaving 15 bases between the germline ends. CDR3 DNA sequence: TGCGCCAGCAGTGACGTAGGGGGGACTCAGAACACCGGGGAGCTGTTTTTT. Its protein product is CASSDVGGTQNTGELFF.

A single count supports this clone. This chain connects TRBV5-1 to TRBJ2-3, with D uncertain. From germline, CDR1 is SGHRS and CDR2 YFSETQ. The CDR3 sequence is 12 residues long. The ends were cut back, 4 bases at V and 3 bases at J, with 6 bases in the middle. CDR3: CASSPPTDTQYF. For the CDR3, the DNA is TGCGCCAGCAGCCCACCTACAGATACGCAGTATTTT. Based on the CDR3 plus reference TRBV5-1 and TRBJ2-3, the full variable domain is KAGVTQTPRYLIKTRGQQVTLSCSPISGHRSVSWYQQTPGQGLQFLFEYFSETQRNKGNFPGRFSGRQFSNSRSEMNVSTLELGDSALYLCASSPPTDTQYFGPGTRLTVL.

A single count supports this clone. The gene calls are TRBV5-4 and TRBJ2-1; TRBD2 matches 11 bases. The germline V gene has CDR1 SGHNT and CDR2 YYREEE (reference sequence). With V trimmed by 0 bases and J by 9 bases, 11 bases remained unmatched. CDR3 length equals 17 residues. In nucleotides, the CDR3 is TGTGCCAGCAGCTTGGAACTAGCGGGAGTGGGTCTGGGTGAGCAGTTCTTC. Its translation: CASSLELAGVGLGEQFF.

This clone appeared once. This rearrangement joins TRBV7-3 to TRBJ2-2; TRBD2 aligns across 7 bases. Germline lookup yields CDR1 SGHTA and CDR2 FQGTGA. The junction had 7 bases not matched to a gene; V was cut back by 5 bases and J by 1 base. The CDR3 extends over 16 amino acids. This chain's CDR3 is CASSPTGLVNTGELFF. CDR3 coding DNA: TGTGCCAGCAGCCCCACCGGACTAGTGAACACCGGGGAGCTGTTTTTT.

J is TRBJ2-1 and V is TRBV10-1; TRBD1 matches 8 bases. This CDR3 region has 12 residues. Germline loops: CDR1 WNHNN, CDR2 SYGVQD (reference sequence). Unmatched junction bases numbered 6, after V lost 2 bases and J lost 15 bases. DNA for the CDR3: TGCGCCAGCAGTGAGGGGACAGGCCGACGGTTCTTC. It translates to CASSEGTGRRFF.

The CDR3 DNA sequence: TGTGCCATCAGTGAGTTGAATCCCCCAAGCGACGAGCAGTACTTC. It yields the protein CAISELNPPSDEQYF. The chain employs TRBV10-3 and TRBJ2-7; D is undetermined. The CDR3 runs 15 residues. The germline V gene encodes CDR1 ENHRY and CDR2 SYGVKD. V lost 1 base and J lost 5, with 15 bases in between.

The table lists this clone with a count of one. The chain employs TRBV6-1 and TRBJ1-1; D unresolved. Germline values: CDR1 MNHNS, CDR2 SASEGT. Between the trimmed V and J ends, which lost 3 bases and 1 base, there was a span of 6 bases. This CDR3 is 13 amino acids long. The CDR3 DNA reads TGTGCCAGCAGTGACAGGACGAACACTGAAGCTTTCTTT. Its translation: CASSDRTNTEAFF.

This clone was detected only a few times. The V and J genes are TRBV30 and TRBJ1-2; 7 bases are a match to TRBD1. Germline loops: CDR1 GTSNPN, CDR2 SVGIG (reference sequence). The V segment lost 1 base and the J segment 1 base; nucleotides outside the gene matches: 3. The CDR3 covers 14 residues. The CDR3 region is CAWSATGNNYGYTF. The CDR3 coding sequence is TGTGCCTGGAGTGCGACAGGGAATAACTATGGCTACACCTTC.

V and J are TRBV7-2 and TRBJ1-3, with TRBD1 matching over 9 bases. The germline gives CDR1 SGHTA, CDR2 FQGNSA. The CDR3 totals 16 residues. V lost 3 bases and J lost 3; bases outside the gene matches: 6. The CDR3 DNA reads TGTGCCAGCAGCTTTACAGGGGGCGCCGTTGGAAACACCATATATTTT. As protein: CASSFTGGAVGNTIYF.

The chain combines TRBV7-6 with TRBJ2-7; possibly TRBD2 for D (7 bases). The CDR3 has 17 amino acids. Per the germline V gene, CDR1 is SGHVS and CDR2 is FNYEAQ. Trimming stripped 6 bases from V and 6 bases from J, with 27 bases between. The DNA for the CDR3 is TGTGCCAGCAGTCGAGGGGGGGGAATGACGGACACCACCGAGCAGTACTTC. It is translated as CASSRGGGMTDTTEQYF.

This clone was seen a few times. This chain links TRBV27 with TRBJ1-5; TRBD1 might be the D (6 bases). CDR1 MNHEY and CDR2 SMNVEV come from the germline V gene (reference sequence). Deletions cut 5 bases from V and 3 bases from J, with 11 bases between. The CDR3 has 14 amino acids. The CDR3 sequence is CASSPGQINQPQHF. For the CDR3, the DNA is TGTGCCAGCAGTCCCGGACAGATCAATCAGCCCCAGCATTTT.

The chain has TRBV9 and TRBJ2-5; 7 bases are shared with TRBD2. With V trimmed by 3 bases and J by 4 bases, 3 bases remained unmatched. CDR1 is SGDLS and CDR2 is YYNGEE in the germline V gene. This CDR3 spans 13 amino acids. The CDR3 protein is CASSERGGETQYF. CDR3 coding DNA: TGTGCCAGCAGCGAGCGGGGAGGAGAGACCCAGTACTTC.

The chain carries TRBV7-9 and TRBJ1-2; 7 nucleotides line up with TRBD1. Germline CDR1 and CDR2: SEHNR and FQNEAQ (reference sequence). This CDR3 has 15 amino acids. V lost 4 bases, J lost 5 bases, and 10 bases stayed unmatched. CDR3 nucleotide sequence: TGTGCCAGCAGCTACGGACAGGTTCGTCGGTATGGCTACACCTTC. This codes for CASSYGQVRRYGYTF.

This clone has a handful of counts. This sequence joins TRBV3-1 (or the pseudogene TRBV3-2) and TRBJ1-1; D is perhaps TRBD1 (6 bases). Trimming took 1 base from V and 5 from J, leaving 17 bases between them. CDR1 is LGHDT and CDR2 is YNNKEL in the germline V gene (reference sequence). This CDR3 spans 16 amino acids. CDR3 residues: CASSQGFAGAGTEAFF. CDR3 DNA: TGTGCCAGCAGCCAAGGGTTCGCAGGGGCGGGTACTGAAGCTTTCTTT.

The CDR3 DNA reads TGTGCCTGGAGCCCCTCGGACCCTCCTAAGCAGTATTTT. This encodes CAWSPSDPPKQYF. The gene calls are TRBV30 and TRBJ2-3; the D is unclear. This CDR3 has 13 residues. The germline CDR1 and CDR2 sequences are GTSNPN and SVGIG (reference sequence). V was cut by 3 bases and J by 11 bases, with 18 bases left in between.

The chain recombines TRBV12-5 with TRBJ1-1; the match to TRBD1 covers 8 bases. The germline V gene has CDR1 LGHNT and CDR2 FRNRAP. The CDR3 sequence is 17 residues long. The ends lost 4 bases at V and 1 base at J; junction bases unmatched: 11. In DNA, the CDR3 is TGTGCTAGTGGTTCCCAAAGACAGGGGATATCGAACACTGAAGCTTTCTTT. Translated, it gives CASGSQRQGISNTEAFF. Combining the CDR3 with reference TRBV12-5 and TRBJ1-1 gives the whole variable domain DARVTQTPRHKVTEMGQEVTMRCQPILGHNTVFWYRQTMMQGLELLAYFRNRAPLDDSGMPKDRFSAEMPDATLATLKIQPSEPRDSAVYFCASGSQRQGISNTEAFFGQGTRLTVV.